Listed here are 29 T cell receptor beta chains from one sample, sequenced in a study of type 1 and type 2 diabetes patients. PCR was run on genomic DNA. Amplification of the beta chain CDR3 used 30 forward and 13 reverse multiplex primers. Each CDR3 protein is one row after TCRdb ran MiXCR on the multiplex PCR reads. The sample lists 250,000 to 300,000 distinct CDR3 sequences, approximately 45% occurring once. Sequenced input: peripheral blood mononuclear cells (PBMCs). Source of these receptors: a young man with type 2 diabetes.

This sequence joins TRBV5-1 and TRBJ2-1; 7 bases align to TRBD1. CDR3 length equals 17 residues. Looked up from germline, CDR1 is SGHRS and CDR2 is YFSETQ. Losses at the gene ends were 0 bases for V and 0 bases for J; bases not matched to a gene: 6. CDR3 residues: CASSLATGALSYNEQFF. The CDR3 nucleotides read TGCGCCAGCAGCTTGGCTACAGGGGCCCTCTCCTACAATGAGCAGTTCTTC.

There are many counts of this clonotype. The chain combines TRBV15 with TRBJ1-1; no reliable D call. From germline, CDR1 is LNHNV and CDR2 YYDKDF (reference sequence). The CDR3 loop spans 13 amino acids. V lost 2 bases to trimming and J lost 5 bases, with 9 bases between them. In DNA, the CDR3 is TGTGCCACCAGCAGACCCGGGAGGACTGAAGCTTTCTTT. It is translated as CATSRPGRTEAFF.

The chain couples TRBV6-2 or TRBV6-3 to TRBJ1-2; D not resolved. This CDR3 region has 13 residues. Trimming pared 7 bases from V and 8 bases from J, leaving 17 bases between. CDR1 MNHEY and CDR2 SVGEGT come from the germline V gene. The chain's CDR3 is CASTKEAVGGYTF. CDR3 nucleotides: TGTGCCAGCACCAAGGAAGCGGTGGGAGGCTACACCTTC.

J is TRBJ2-2 and V is TRBV7-6; 13 nucleotides line up with TRBD2. The CDR3 is made up of 16 amino acids. The V and J ends lost 5 bases and 2 bases, in that order; junction bases with no gene match: 2. Germline assignment: CDR1 SGHVS and CDR2 FNYEAQ. The DNA for the CDR3 is TGTGCCAGCAGCCCGGGACTAGCGGGAAACACCGGGGAGCTGTTTTTT. Translation: CASSPGLAGNTGELFF. Together with reference TRBV7-6 and TRBJ2-2, the CDR3 gives the full variable domain: GAGVSQSPRYKVTKRGQDVALRCDPISGHVSLYWYRQALGQGPEFLTYFNYEAQQDKSGLPNDRFSAERPEGSISTLTIQRTEQRDSAMYRCASSPGLAGNTGELFFGEGSRLTVL.

This chain uses TRBV13 with TRBJ2-7, with 8 bases lining up with TRBD1. From germline, CDR1 is PRHDT and CDR2 FYEKMQ (reference sequence). V trimming: 4 bases; J trimming: 0 bases; junction bases outside the gene matches: 5. CDR3 length: 15 residues. The CDR3 DNA reads as TGTGCCAGCAGCTCCCGACAGGGGAGCTCCTACGAGCAGTACTTC. Translation: CASSSRQGSSYEQYF.

J is TRBJ2-6 and V is TRBV7-8, with D perhaps being TRBD1 or TRBD2 (5 bases each). The V gene's germline CDR1 is SGHVS and CDR2 FQNEAQ. Trimming stripped 5 bases from V and 4 bases from J, with 21 bases between. The CDR3 runs to 18 residues. CDR3 coding DNA: TGTGCCAGCAGCGCCGCTGGGACCGCGCCGCCAGGGGCCAACGTCCTGACTTTC. Encoded protein: CASSAAGTAPPGANVLTF.

V and J are TRBV18 and TRBJ2-7, with 7 bases lining up with TRBD1. The J segment lost 3 bases and the V segment lost 0 bases, leaving 5 bases of the junction unmatched. Germline V gives CDR1 KGHSH, CDR2 LQKENI. CDR3 length: 15 amino acids. Here the CDR3 DNA reads TGTGCCAGCTCACCACCTTCGGGACAGAGCTACGAGCAGTACTTC. Translated: CASSPPSGQSYEQYF.

The chain combines TRBV29-1 with TRBJ2-5; possibly TRBD2 for D (6 bases). The DNA end is more similar to TRBJ2-1, so the J call may be wrong. The CDR3 contains 12 residues. The germline V gene has CDR1 SQVTM and CDR2 ANQGSEA. The CDR3 coding sequence is TGCAGCGTTGGGCCTTTGGGAGGTGAGCAGTTCTTC. Protein sequence: CSVGPLGGEQFF.

V is TRBV4-1 and J is TRBJ2-5; either TRBD1 or TRBD2 may fit D (6 bases each). Germline V gene sequence: CDR1 MGHRA, CDR2 YSYEKL. V lost 1 base to trimming and J lost 9 bases, with 12 bases between them. The CDR3 extends over 13 amino acids. CDR3 nucleotide sequence: TGCGCCAGCAGCCAAGGCGGGACACTTCCCCAGTACTTC. Its protein is CASSQGGTLPQYF.

This clonotype was observed many times. The chain is built from TRBV2 and TRBJ2-7; 12 bases are shared with TRBD1. V gave up 6 bases and J gave up 7 bases; unmatched junction bases: 4. CDR3 length equals 13 residues. Germline loops: CDR1 SNHLY, CDR2 FYNNEI. This chain's CDR3 is CASRGQGALEQYF. The CDR3 DNA sequence: TGTGCCAGCAGGGGACAGGGGGCGCTTGAGCAGTACTTC.

CDR3 in amino acids: CASRMGDRRYGYTF. DNA of the CDR3: TGTGCCAGCAGGATGGGGGACAGGCGATATGGCTACACCTTC. The chain carries TRBV28 and TRBJ1-2; 8 nucleotides agree with TRBD1. Trimming removed 6 bases from V and 5 bases from J; junction bases left unmatched: 8. Germline-derived CDR1 and CDR2 are MDHEN and SYDVKM. The length of the CDR3 is 14 residues.

A word on this clonotype: Germline and junction disagree at one end, which may indicate a read error. This chain joins TRBV10-3 and TRBJ1-1, with D possibly matching TRBD1 (5 bases). The CDR3 spans 16 residues. CDR1 is ENHRY and CDR2 is SYGVKD in the germline V gene. CDR3 region: CASSFRRPPAGTEAFF. CDR3 in DNA: TGTGCCAGCAGTTTTCGCAGGCCTCCGGCAGGGACTGAAGCTTTCTTT.

The rearrangement uses TRBV7-4 and TRBJ2-2; 8 nucleotides line up with TRBD1. CDR3 length: 15 residues. Germline V gene sequence: CDR1 SGHVT, CDR2 SQSDAQ. V was pared by 5 bases and J by 4 bases, with 6 bases of the junction left unmatched. The CDR3 DNA reads TGTGCCAGCAGCACTGGACAGGGTAGCACCGGGGAGCTGTTTTTT. Translating it yields CASSTGQGSTGELFF.

The V call is TRBV10-1, the J call TRBJ2-2; TRBD2 aligns across 7 bases. V shed 4 bases, J shed 5 bases, and the junction held 7 bases outside the gene matches. CDR1 is WNHNN and CDR2 is SYGVQD in the germline V gene (reference sequence). The CDR3 sequence is 15 residues long. For the CDR3, the DNA is TGCGCCAGCAGTGCGGGGAGGGGTGGAACCGGGGAGCTGTTTTTT. Protein product: CASSAGRGGTGELFF.

There are a few counts of this clonotype. The chain combines TRBV7-6 with TRBJ2-2, with a possible D match to TRBD2 (6 bases). The CDR3 has 16 residues. Looked up from germline, CDR1 is SGHVS and CDR2 is FNYEAQ. Trimming cost V 3 bases and J 1 base, with 12 bases left between them. The CDR3 sequence is CASSFLDSGNTGELFF. The CDR3 DNA reads TGTGCCAGCAGCTTCCTGGATAGCGGGAACACCGGGGAGCTGTTTTTT.

J is TRBJ2-3 and V is TRBV7-8; the D is unclear. Between the trimmed V and J ends, which lost 4 bases and 10 bases, there was a span of 18 bases. The CDR3 consists of 14 residues. Germline loops: CDR1 SGHVS, CDR2 FQNEAQ. CDR3 nucleotide sequence: TGTGCCAGCAGCTCACCCTCGGGCGAGACGGCGCAGTATTTT. Translated, it gives CASSSPSGETAQYF.

The chain couples TRBV12-5 to TRBJ2-3; TRBD2 agrees at 8 bases. This CDR3 contains 17 residues. V shed 3 bases and J 4 bases; nucleotides not matched to a gene: 12. CDR1 and CDR2 (germline): LGHNT, FRNRAP. The CDR3 DNA reads as TGTGCTAGTGGTTTATTCGGGGGGGCTCTTGAGGCAGATACGCAGTATTTT. Amino acid sequence: CASGLFGGALEADTQYF.

The V call is TRBV25-1, the J call TRBJ1-2; D is unclear. Per the germline V gene, CDR1 is MGHDK and CDR2 is SYGVNS. V lost 5 bases and J 8 bases, leaving 12 bases between the germline ends. This CDR3 has 12 residues. The CDR3 DNA sequence: TGTGCCAGCAGTTTTCCGCGGTCCGGCTACACCTTC. Translating gives CASSFPRSGYTF.

This clonotype has a handful of counts. V usage is TRBV6-5 and J usage is TRBJ1-4; D is uncertain. CDR3 size: 16 residues. Germline CDR1 is MNHEY and CDR2 is SVGAGI. V shed 0 bases and J shed 0 bases, with 8 bases lying between them. CDR3 protein: CASSYSGDATNEKLFF. CDR3 sequence (DNA): TGTGCCAGCAGTTACTCTGGAGATGCAACTAATGAAAAACTGTTTTTT.

This clonotype has more than one count but fewer than ten. The V call is TRBV20-1, the J call TRBJ2-2; 8 positions agree with TRBD1. The CDR3 runs 14 residues. Germline CDR1 reads DFQATT; CDR2 reads SNEGSKA (reference sequence). V shed 6 bases and J 1 base; nucleotides not matched to a gene: 4. The CDR3 bases are TGCAGTGCCTCCGGACAGGGGAACACCGGGGAGCTGTTTTTT. Its protein is CSASGQGNTGELFF.

The J gene is TRBJ2-3, the V gene TRBV20-1; either TRBD1 or TRBD2 may fit D (5 bases each). The CDR3 is 13 residues long. The V gene lost 6 bases and the J gene lost 0 bases, with 10 bases spanning the gap. Per the germline V gene, CDR1 is DFQATT and CDR2 is SNEGSKA (reference sequence). The CDR3 reads CSAMGESTDTQYF. The CDR3 nucleotides are TGCAGTGCAATGGGGGAGAGCACAGATACGCAGTATTTT.

The chain carries TRBV28 and TRBJ1-6; no clear D gene. This CDR3 contains 15 residues. Trimming removed 4 bases at V and 7 bases at J, with 14 bases between. Germline CDR1 and CDR2: MDHEN and SYDVKM. Here the CDR3 DNA reads TGTGCCAGCAGTTCACCGTTAGGAAGCAATTCACCCCTCCACTTT. Its translation: CASSSPLGSNSPLHF.

As regards this clonotype: This may be a read error: a much more frequent sequence differs by one nucleotide. This rearrangement joins TRBV10-3 to TRBJ2-5, with no clear D. This CDR3 has 12 residues. Germline-derived CDR1 and CDR2 are ENHRY and SYGVKD. Trimming took 4 bases from V and 4 from J, leaving 7 bases between them. CDR3: CAISADGETQYF. CDR3 bases: TGTGCCATCAGTGCTGACGGAGAGACCCAGTACTTC.

This clonotype appeared a single time. The rearrangement joins TRBV7-8 to TRBJ1-4, with a weak D call TRBD1 (6 bases). This CDR3 comprises 15 residues. V lost 3 bases to trimming and J lost 4 bases, with 12 bases between them. CDR1 SGHVS and CDR2 FQNEAQ come from the germline V gene. The CDR3 coding sequence is TGTGCCAGCAGCTTGTCCGGGACAAGTAATGAAAAACTGTTTTTT. Protein sequence: CASSLSGTSNEKLFF.

The chain is built from TRBV30 and TRBJ2-1, with D possibly being TRBD1 or TRBD2 (5 bases each). The CDR3 runs 13 residues. Looked up from germline, CDR1 is GTSNPN and CDR2 is SVGIG (reference sequence). The V and J ends lost 5 bases and 6 bases respectively, with 14 bases between them. The CDR3 loop reads CAWGGEAFNEQFF. The CDR3 region has the DNA TGTGCCTGGGGGGGAGAAGCTTTCAATGAGCAGTTCTTC.

This sequence joins TRBV25-1 and TRBJ2-7; the match to TRBD2 covers 12 bases. The CDR3 runs 15 residues. V lost 7 bases and J lost 7; bases outside the gene matches: 11. Germline V CDR1 and CDR2: MGHDK, SYGVNS. The CDR3 loop reads CASKRRLAGDNEQYF. The DNA for the CDR3 is TGTGCCAGCAAGCGCAGACTAGCGGGAGACAATGAGCAGTACTTC.

V is TRBV19 and J is TRBJ2-5; D gene ambiguous. The CDR3 is made up of 13 amino acids. The germline V gene has CDR1 LNHDA and CDR2 SQIVND (reference sequence). Trimming pared 1 base from V and 2 bases from J, leaving 5 bases between. The CDR3 loop reads CASSIVTQETQYF. The CDR3 DNA is TGTGCCAGTAGTATAGTAACTCAAGAGACCCAGTACTTC.

This chain connects TRBV27 to TRBJ2-7; 9 positions match TRBD2. Germline V gives CDR1 MNHEY, CDR2 SMNVEV (reference sequence). The CDR3 is 16 amino acids. The ends lost 0 bases at V and 4 bases at J; junction bases unmatched: 7. CDR3 sequence reads: CASSLSVGTSSYEQYF. The CDR3 nucleotides are TGTGCCAGCAGTTTATCTGTTGGGACTAGCAGTTACGAGCAGTACTTC.

This clonotype was seen a few times. V and J are TRBV9 and TRBJ2-5; a possible D gene is TRBD1 (5 bases). Germline V CDR1 and CDR2: SGDLS, YYNGEE. The CDR3 runs to 13 residues. V was trimmed by 0 bases and J by 5 bases, leaving 8 bases between them. In DNA, the CDR3 is TGTGCCAGCAGCGTAGGGGCAGGGGAGACCCAGTACTTC. This codes for CASSVGAGETQYF.